The rows below give T cell receptor beta chains drawn from one sample of a study of blood T cell repertoires in COVID-19. Only in-frame clones appear in the TCRdb table, and some are missing; sequencing was by immunoSEQ multiplex PCR. The table records about 400,000 clones, around 86% of them present only once. Sequencing was done on a sample of peripheral blood. These receptors were taken from a woman aged 25 to 39 with active or convalescent COVID-19. The CDR3 runs from the conserved cysteine through the conserved F or W. A D gene is named only where the DNA matches it firmly. Expanded clones are given a class, and other clones once, few, many or no size at all.

>TRBV5-1|-|TRBD1|TRBJ2-2
CASSLGQGETGELFF
TGCGCCAGCAGCTTGGGACAGGGCGAAACCGGGGAGCTGTTTTTT
>TRBV4-1|-|TRBD1|TRBJ1-3
CASSQVTGGEDTIYF
TGCGCCAGCAGCCAGGTGACAGGGGGCGAGGACACCATATATTTT
>TRBV2|once|TRBD2|TRBJ2-3
CASRVGLAGTDTQYF
TGTGCCAGCAGGGTAGGACTAGCGGGGACAGATACGCAGTATTTT
>TRBV18|once|TRBD2|TRBJ2-4
CASSPQGLAGGNIQYF
TGTGCCAGCTCACCACAGGGTTTAGCGGGAGGAAACATTCAGTACTTC
>TRBV3-1/TRBV3-2|-|TRBD1|TRBJ1-6
CASSPLPGTVSSYNSPLHF
TGTGCCAGCAGCCCCCTCCCCGGGACAGTGAGCTCCTATAATTCACCCCTCCACTTT
>TRBV4-1|-|-|TRBJ1-2
CASSQDLLQGIYGYTF
TGCGCCAGCAGCCAAGATCTCTTACAGGGTATCTATGGCTACACCTTC
>TRBV5-4|-|-|TRBJ1-2
CASSTGRASYGYTF
TGTGCCAGCAGCACCGGGAGAGCGTCCTATGGCTACACCTTC
>TRBV20-1|-|-|TRBJ2-1
CSASRVNEQFF
TGCAGTGCTAGCCGAGTTAATGAGCAGTTCTTC
>TRBV29-1|-|-|TRBJ1-2
CSVEGAQYGYTF
TGCAGCGTTGAAGGTGCTCAGTATGGCTACACCTTC
>TRBV14|-|-|TRBJ1-3
CASSQVPYSSGNTIYF
TGTGCCAGCAGCCAAGTGCCGTACTCCTCTGGAAACACCATATATTTT
>TRBV12-3/TRBV12-4|-|TRBD1|TRBJ1-3
CASSLRTGVPIYF
TGTGCCAGCAGTTTACGGACAGGGGTCCCCATATATTTT
>TRBV4-1|-|-|TRBJ1-1
CASSLLRQAETEAFF
TGCGCCAGCAGCCTACTGAGACAGGCCGAAACTGAAGCTTTCTTT
>TRBV6-2/TRBV6-3|once|-|TRBJ1-1
CASSGFVATEAFF
TGTGCCAGCAGTGGCTTTGTCGCAACTGAAGCTTTCTTT
>TRBV10-1|few|TRBD1|TRBJ2-7
CASSEPSGQGRREQYF
TGCGCCAGCAGTGAGCCCTCGGGACAGGGTCGGCGCGAGCAGTACTTC
>TRBV3-1/TRBV3-2|-|TRBD1|TRBJ2-2
CASSPTRTGPNTGELFF
TGTGCCAGCAGCCCCACCCGGACAGGCCCGAACACCGGGGAGCTGTTTTTT
>TRBV5-4|-|-|TRBJ2-3
CASSLASGSSTDTQYF
TGTGCCAGCAGCTTGGCTTCGGGTTCTAGCACAGATACGCAGTATTTT
>TRBV10-3|-|-|TRBJ1-1
CAINVRLNTEAFF
TGTGCCATCAACGTCAGGTTGAACACTGAAGCTTTCTTT
>TRBV3-1/TRBV3-2|-|-|TRBJ2-2
CASSQDQIANTGELFF
TGTGCCAGCAGCCAAGATCAGATCGCGAACACCGGGGAGCTGTTTTTT
>TRBV14|-|-|TRBJ1-3
CASSQEEFTARNF
TGTGCCAGCAGCCAAGAAGAGTTTACGGCGAGGAATTTT
>TRBV30|few|-|TRBJ1-5
CAWSVGGDSNQPQHF
TGTGCCTGGAGTGTTGGAGGGGATAGCAATCAGCCCCAGCATTTT
>TRBV7-9|-|TRBD1|TRBJ1-1
CASSSHLPGQGPDTEAFF
TGTGCCAGCAGCTCCCATCTTCCGGGACAGGGGCCGGACACTGAGGCTTTCTTT
>TRBV4-2|-|-|TRBJ1-4
CASSQGTGPSTNEKLFF
TGTGCCAGCAGCCAGGGGACTGGGCCTTCAACTAATGAAAAACTGTTTTTT
>TRBV7-9|-|-|TRBJ1-5
CASSRQINQPQHF
TGTGCCAGCAGCCGACAGATCAATCAGCCCCAGCATTTT
>TRBV4-1|-|-|TRBJ2-7
CASSQGGSEQYF
TGCGCCAGCAGCCAAGGAGGCAGCGAGCAGTACTTC
>TRBV18|-|TRBD1|TRBJ2-7
CASSAGQGTYEQYF
TGTGCCAGCTCAGCGGGACAGGGGACCTACGAGCAGTACTTC
>TRBV28|-|TRBD2|TRBJ2-1
CASSPAGGTYNEQFF
TGTGCCAGCAGTCCAGCGGGAGGGACCTACAATGAGCAGTTCTTC
>TRBV2|once|-|TRBJ1-1
CASSELGATEAFF
TGTGCCAGCAGTGAACTGGGGGCCACTGAAGCTTTCTTT
>TRBV6-5|few|-|TRBJ1-1
CASSPTGNTEAFF
TGTGCCAGCAGTCCTACCGGGAACACTGAAGCTTTCTTT
>TRBV30|many|TRBD2|TRBJ2-7
CAWGLAYEQYF
TGTGCCTGGGGACTAGCCTACGAGCAGTACTTC
>TRBV4-1|-|TRBD2|TRBJ2-5
CASSSQRGPQETQYF
TGCGCCAGCAGCTCCCAGCGGGGGCCCCAAGAGACCCAGTACTTC
>TRBV27|-|TRBD1|TRBJ2-6
CASSLGTGGAGANVLTF
TGTGCCAGCAGTTTGGGGACAGGGGGTGCTGGGGCCAACGTCCTGACTTTC
>TRBV5-5|-|-|TRBJ1-1
CASSSIEPEAFF
TGTGCCAGCAGCTCTATAGAACCCGAAGCTTTCTTT
>TRBV19|-|-|TRBJ1-4
CASSIAADRGEKLFF
TGTGCCAGTAGTATAGCTGCGGACCGGGGTGAAAAACTGTTTTTT
>TRBV29-1|-|-|TRBJ1-1
CSVEDYGDAAEAFF
TGCAGCGTTGAAGATTACGGGGATGCGGCTGAAGCTTTCTTT
>TRBV27|-|-|TRBJ1-2
CASSSPGGGTYF
TGTGCCAGCAGTTCCCCCGGCGGCGGTACTTACTTC
>TRBV19|-|TRBD1|TRBJ1-5
CASSEGTGRGNQPQHF
TGTGCCAGTAGTGAAGGGACAGGGAGAGGCAATCAGCCCCAGCATTTT
>TRBV7-9|-|-|TRBJ2-7
CASSLAPTRAYEQYF
TGTGCCAGCAGCTTAGCACCCACTCGCGCCTACGAGCAGTACTTC
>TRBV29-1|-|-|TRBJ1-2
CSVGGGDIYGYTF
TGCAGCGTTGGTGGCGGGGATATCTATGGCTACACCTTC
>TRBV9|-|TRBD2|TRBJ2-1
CASSVSGLAGVGFYNEQFF
TGTGCCAGCAGCGTTTCGGGACTAGCGGGAGTGGGGTTCTACAATGAGCAGTTCTTC
>TRBV12-3/TRBV12-4|few|-|TRBJ1-1
CASSWGGVTEAFF
TGTGCCAGCAGCTGGGGCGGGGTCACTGAAGCTTTCTTT
>TRBV7-9|-|-|TRBJ2-3
CASSLAGVLAPVDTQYF
TGTGCCAGCAGCTTAGCTGGGGTACTAGCCCCGGTGGATACGCAGTATTTT